The clone carrying this T cell receptor beta chain was counted a few times. Its antigen is not identified. The data derive from a study of cytomegalovirus exposure and HLA in healthy donors. General study results and limits: Reports indicate that TCR beta sequences accurately predicted the HLA-A and HLA-B alleles of most subjects.

Germline V gene sequence: CDR1 MNHEY, CDR2 SMNVEV (reference sequence). V was cut by 5 bases and J by 2 bases, with 3 bases left in between. CDR3 length: 12 residues. Amplification used 60 Vbeta primers and 13 Jbeta primers. Assay: immunoSEQ multiplex PCR; the TCRdb copy retains only in-frame clones and omits some. Of roughly 120,000 clones in the sample, 70% to 80% were seen once. This TCR was recovered from a man aged 30 to 45 in good health and CMV-seropositive. The sample was PBMCs. The chain recombines TRBV27 with TRBJ2-2; D gene unclear. CDR3 DNA sequence: TGTGCCAGCAGTCTCAACACCGGGGAGCTGTTTTTT. It translates to CASSLNTGELFF.